One T cell receptor beta chain is described in this entry. Its matching antigen is unknown. Germline and genes: mouse. With the read ending 1 residue before the CDR3 end, the germline J gene is used to fill in that end. This entry belongs to a study of tissue T cells after allogeneic stem cell transplantation. Findings and limits, study-wide: Alloreactivity or antigen specificity of tissue TCRs was not determined; some clones might be host cells. In patients and mice, blood and spleen missed much of tissue repertoire.

Described time point: mouse harvest day 14 after allogeneic transplant. Each mouse received 10^7 T-cell-depleted marrow cells plus 10^6 splenic CD5+ T cells by tail vein. Tissues came from B6→BALB/c major-mismatch GVHD mice at day 7 or 14. The CDR3 is made up of 12 amino acids. Germline CDR1 NSQYPW, CDR2 LRSPGD (reference sequence). The V end was cut by 3 bases, the J end by 5 bases, with 8 bases between. The assay was immunoSEQ multiplex PCR, and TCRdb's table has in-frame clones only and misses some. In the table there are several thousand clones, 35% to 50% of which are singletons. The chain links TRBV1 to TRBJ2-7, with D perhaps TRBD2 (6 bases). The sequenced sample consisted of lymph node tissue. The TCR sequence derives from a female BALB/c mouse given C57BL/6 T cells with graft-versus-host disease after an allogeneic hematopoietic cell transplant. This chain's CDR3 is CTCSAGGDEQYF. The sequenced part of the CDR3 DNA is TGCACCTGCAGTGCTGGGGGAGATGAACAGTAC.